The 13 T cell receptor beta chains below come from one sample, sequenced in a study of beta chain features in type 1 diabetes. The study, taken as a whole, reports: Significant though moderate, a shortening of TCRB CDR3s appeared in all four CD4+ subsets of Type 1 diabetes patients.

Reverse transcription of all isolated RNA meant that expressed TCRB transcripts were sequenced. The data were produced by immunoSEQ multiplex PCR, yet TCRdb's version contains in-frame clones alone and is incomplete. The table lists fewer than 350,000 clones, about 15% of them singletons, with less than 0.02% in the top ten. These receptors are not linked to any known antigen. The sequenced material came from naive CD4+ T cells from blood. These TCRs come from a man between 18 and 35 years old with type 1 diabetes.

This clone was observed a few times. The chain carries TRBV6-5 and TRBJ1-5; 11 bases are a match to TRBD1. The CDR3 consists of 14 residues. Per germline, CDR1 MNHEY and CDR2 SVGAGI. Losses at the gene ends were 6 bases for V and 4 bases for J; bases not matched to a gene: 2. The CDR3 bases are TGTGCCAGCAGCCGGGACAGGGGGAATCAGCCCCAGCATTTT. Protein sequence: CASSRDRGNQPQHF.

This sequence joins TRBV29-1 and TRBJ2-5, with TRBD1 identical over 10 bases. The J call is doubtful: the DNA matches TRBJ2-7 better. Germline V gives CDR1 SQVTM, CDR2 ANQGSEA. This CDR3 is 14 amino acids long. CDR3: CSVEKGDRGYEQYF. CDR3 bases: TGCAGCGTTGAAAAAGGGGACAGGGGCTACGAGCAGTACTTC.

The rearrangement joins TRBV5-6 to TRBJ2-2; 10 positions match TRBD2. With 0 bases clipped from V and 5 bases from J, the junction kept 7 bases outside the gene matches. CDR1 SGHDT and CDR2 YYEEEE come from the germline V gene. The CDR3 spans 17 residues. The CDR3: CASSLAPGLARTGELFF. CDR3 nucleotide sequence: TGTGCCAGCAGCTTGGCGCCGGGACTAGCGAGAACCGGGGAGCTGTTTTTT.

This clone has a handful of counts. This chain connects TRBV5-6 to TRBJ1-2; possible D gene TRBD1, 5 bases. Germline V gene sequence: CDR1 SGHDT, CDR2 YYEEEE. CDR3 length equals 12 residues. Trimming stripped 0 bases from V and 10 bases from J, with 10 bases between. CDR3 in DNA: TGTGCCAGCAGCTTGGACGGGACTTTCTACACCTTC. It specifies CASSLDGTFYTF.

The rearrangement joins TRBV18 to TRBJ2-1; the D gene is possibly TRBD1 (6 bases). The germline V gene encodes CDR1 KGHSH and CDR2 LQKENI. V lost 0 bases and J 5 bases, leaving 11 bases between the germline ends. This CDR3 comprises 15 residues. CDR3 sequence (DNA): TGTGCCAGCTCACCACCGGAGACAGGCCACAATGAGCAGTTCTTC. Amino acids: CASSPPETGHNEQFF.

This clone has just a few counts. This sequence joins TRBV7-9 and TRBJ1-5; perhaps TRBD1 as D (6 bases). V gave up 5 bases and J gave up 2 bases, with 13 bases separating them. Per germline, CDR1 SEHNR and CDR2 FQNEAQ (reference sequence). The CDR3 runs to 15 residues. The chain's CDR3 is CASSKGGWGNQPQHF. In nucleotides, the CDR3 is TGTGCCAGCAGCAAAGGGGGATGGGGCAATCAGCCCCAGCATTTT.

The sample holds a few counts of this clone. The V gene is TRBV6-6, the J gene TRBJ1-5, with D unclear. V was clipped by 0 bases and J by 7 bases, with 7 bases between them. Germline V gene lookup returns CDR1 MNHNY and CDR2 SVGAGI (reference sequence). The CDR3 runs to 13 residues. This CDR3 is CASSYSYSQPQHF. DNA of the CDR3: TGTGCCAGCAGTTACTCATATTCCCAGCCCCAGCATTTT.

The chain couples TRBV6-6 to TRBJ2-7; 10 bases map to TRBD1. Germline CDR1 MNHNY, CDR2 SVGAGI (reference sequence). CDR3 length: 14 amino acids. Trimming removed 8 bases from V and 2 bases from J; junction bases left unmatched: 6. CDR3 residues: CASLAGQGTYEQYF. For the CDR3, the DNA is TGTGCCAGCCTGGCGGGACAGGGGACCTACGAGCAGTACTTC.

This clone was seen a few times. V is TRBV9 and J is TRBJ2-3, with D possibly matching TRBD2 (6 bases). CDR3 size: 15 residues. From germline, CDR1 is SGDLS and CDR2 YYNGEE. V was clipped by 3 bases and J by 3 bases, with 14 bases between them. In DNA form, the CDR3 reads TGTGCCAGCAGCGGGCCTAGCGTCGGAACAGATACGCAGTATTTT. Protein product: CASSGPSVGTDTQYF.

CDR3 loop: CASSPQDLNYGYTF. The CDR3 DNA is TGTGCCAGCTCGCCTCAGGATCTTAACTATGGCTACACCTTC. This chain uses TRBV18 with TRBJ1-2; D gene uncertain. The germline V gene encodes CDR1 KGHSH and CDR2 LQKENI. The V end lost 6 bases, the J end lost 1 base, and 12 bases lay between the germline ends. The CDR3 spans 14 residues.

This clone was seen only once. CDR3 coding DNA: TGTGCCAGCAGCCTCCGAGTCGGCGGGGGCCCCTACGAGCAGTACTTC. Protein sequence: CASSLRVGGGPYEQYF. The chain is built from TRBV5-6 and TRBJ2-7, with D possibly matching TRBD2 (7 bases). V lost 4 bases and J lost 2, with 19 bases in between. The CDR3 sequence is 16 residues long. CDR1 SGHDT and CDR2 YYEEEE come from the germline V gene.

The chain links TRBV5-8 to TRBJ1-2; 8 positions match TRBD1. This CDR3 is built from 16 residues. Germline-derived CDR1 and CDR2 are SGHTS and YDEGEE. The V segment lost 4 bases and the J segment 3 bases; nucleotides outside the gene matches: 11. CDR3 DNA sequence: TGTGCCAGCAGCAGGACAGGGTCGGGGAGGTACTATGGCTACACCTTC. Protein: CASSRTGSGRYYGYTF.

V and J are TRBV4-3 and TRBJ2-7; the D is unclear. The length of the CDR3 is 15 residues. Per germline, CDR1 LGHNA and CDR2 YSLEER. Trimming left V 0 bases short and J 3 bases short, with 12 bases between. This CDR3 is CASSQDPHPSYEQYF. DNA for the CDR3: TGCGCCAGCAGCCAAGATCCCCATCCCAGCTACGAGCAGTACTTC.